These T cell receptor beta chains were read from a single sample in a study of CD8 T cells in Susac syndrome. TCRdb passed the immunoSEQ multiplex PCR reads through MiXCR, listing each CDR3 protein once. The sample yields roughly 130,000 distinct CDR3 sequences, roughly 96% seen once. Sequencing was carried out using CD4+ T cells from PBMCs. These receptors came from a human donor in good health. Both conserved end residues are part of each CDR3. The D gene is left open where the match is weak. Where a row states a size, it is once, few, many or the class of an expanded clone; other rows omit it.

clone_size,v_call,j_call,cdr3_length,d_call,cdr3_aa,cdr3_nt
NA,TRBV7-9,TRBJ2-7,13,NA,CASSLSRVGEQYF,TGTGCCAGCAGCTTATCCAGGGTTGGCGAGCAGTACTTC
NA,TRBV27,TRBJ2-2,14,TRBD2,CASLSGSLTGELFF,TGTGCCAGCCTTAGCGGGAGTCTCACCGGGGAGCTGTTTTTT
NA,TRBV3-1,TRBJ2-1,14,NA,CASSQDRSYNEQFF,TGTGCCAGCAGCCAAGATCGATCGTACAATGAGCAGTTCTTC
NA,TRBV3-1,TRBJ1-2,14,TRBD1,CASSQGFRGIGYTF,TGTGCCAGCAGCCAAGGTTTCAGGGGGATTGGCTACACCTTC
NA,TRBV5-6,TRBJ1-2,12,NA,CASSPGLYGYTF,TGTGCCAGCAGCCCGGGGCTGTATGGCTACACCTTC
NA,TRBV14,TRBJ2-1,15,NA,CASSSLSGISREQFF,TGTGCCAGCAGCAGCCTGTCCGGGATTAGTCGTGAGCAGTTCTTC
NA,TRBV3-1,TRBJ1-4,14,NA,CASSQFRDGGKLFF,TGTGCCAGCAGCCAGTTCCGGGACGGAGGAAAACTGTTTTTT
once,TRBV6-2/TRBV6-3,TRBJ2-2,14,TRBD2,CASRTSGIPGELFF,TGTGCCAGCAGAACTAGCGGGATCCCCGGGGAGCTGTTTTTT
NA,TRBV7-9,TRBJ2-2,14,TRBD2,CASRYQGGTGELFF,TGTGCCAGCAGATACCAGGGAGGGACCGGGGAGCTGTTTTTT
NA,TRBV6-5,TRBJ2-6,14,NA,CASRKSSGANVLTF,TGTGCCAGCAGGAAGAGCTCTGGGGCCAACGTCCTGACTTTC
NA,TRBV7-9,TRBJ2-1,16,NA,CASSLLGGSKYNEQFF,TGTGCCAGCAGCTTACTTGGCGGGTCGAAGTACAATGAGCAGTTCTTC